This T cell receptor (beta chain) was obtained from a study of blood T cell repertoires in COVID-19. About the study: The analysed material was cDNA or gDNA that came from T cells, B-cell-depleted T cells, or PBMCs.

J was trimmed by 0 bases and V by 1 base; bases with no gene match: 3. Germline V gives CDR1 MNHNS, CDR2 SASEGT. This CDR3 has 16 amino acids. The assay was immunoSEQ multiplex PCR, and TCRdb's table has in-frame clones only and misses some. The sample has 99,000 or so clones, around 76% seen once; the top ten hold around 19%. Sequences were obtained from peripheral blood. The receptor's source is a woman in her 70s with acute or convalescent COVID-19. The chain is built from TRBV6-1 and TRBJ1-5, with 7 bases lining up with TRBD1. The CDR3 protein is CASSEGGTASNQPQHF. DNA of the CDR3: TGTGCCAGCAGTGAAGGCGGGACAGCTAGCAATCAGCCCCAGCATTTT.